This TCR beta chain was recovered during a study of immune reconstitution after stem cell transplant in scleroderma. Via MiXCR, TCRdb re-called the RT-PCR reads, giving one row per CDR3 protein. This table has 2,500 or so distinct CDR3 sequences, roughly 10% appearing once. This clonotype came up a few times. Trimming cost V 0 bases and J 4 bases, with 4 bases left between them. The CDR3 length is 13 residues. CDR1 and CDR2 (germline): PRHDT, FYEKMQ (reference sequence). The source is a female donor with systemic sclerosis. The V call is TRBV13, the J call TRBJ2-1, with no clear D. Sample collection occurred before or after autologous hematopoietic stem cell transplantation (not recorded which). CDR3 sequence: CASSLGTYNEQFF. The CDR3 DNA reads TGTGCCAGCAGCTTAGGAACTTACAATGAGCAGTTCTTC.